This TCR beta chain was recovered during a study of identical twins. Points from the study as a whole: There was more out-of-frame TCR alpha sharing in monozygotic twins than models estimated. Twins showed weaker excess sharing in their beta out-of-frame sequences.

Template switching, a step in the protocol, added a universal primer site, and cDNA carried unique molecular identifiers. TCRdb recomputed calls from the 5' RACE reads with MiXCR, one row per CDR3 protein. The repertoire holds hundreds of thousands of distinct CDR3 sequences, with approximately 9% as singletons. On this clonotype itself: Its target is unknown.

The ends were cut back, 6 bases at V and 5 bases at J, with 10 bases in the middle. CDR3 length: 12 residues. This sequence originates from a woman younger than 30 in good health. Sequenced input: memory (CD45RO+) T cells sorted from blood. This chain connects TRBV12-3 or TRBV12-4 to TRBJ1-2; possibly TRBD1 for D (6 bases). The CDR3 reads CASSTGPYGYTF. The CDR3 DNA follows: TGTGCCAGCAGCACAGGGCCATATGGCTACACCTTC.